This TCR beta chain was documented in a study of OX40 agonist ivuxolimab in advanced cancers. Study-wide background: Ivuxolimab doses were 0.01, 0.1, 0.3, 1.5, 3 or 10 mg/kg every 2 weeks.

The CDR3 spans 15 residues. V was clipped by 6 bases and J by 1 base; unmatched bases: 6. Looked up from germline, CDR1 is WNHNN and CDR2 is SYGVQD (reference sequence). Using immunoSEQ multiplex PCR, the repertoire was profiled, and TCRdb retains in-frame clones only, with some absent. The sample holds over 35,000 clones, about 86% seen once. The sample was CD4+ or CD8+ T cells sorted from blood, taken in a trial of the OX40 agonist ivuxolimab. This rearrangement joins TRBV10-1 to TRBJ2-5; TRBD1 agrees at 9 bases. The receptor was derived from an adult with an advanced solid tumor such as melanoma, head and neck, liver or kidney cancer. In nucleotides, the CDR3 is TGCGCCAGCAGCCCCGGGACAGGGCCCCAAGAGACCCAGTACTTC. It codes for CASSPGTGPQETQYF.